The sequence of this T cell receptor (beta chain) was determined in a study of CD8+ T cells in alopecia areata. The germline CDR1 and CDR2 sequences are GTSNPN and SVGIG (reference sequence). This CDR3 has 12 amino acids. The V end lost 3 bases, the J end lost 4 bases, and 9 bases lay between the germline ends. This clone appeared once. Its antigen is still unknown. Following RNA extraction, reverse transcription yielded cDNA that acted as the sequencing template. Method: immunoSEQ multiplex PCR; TCRdb's copy keeps in-frame clones and lacks some. The table lists around 180,000 clones, roughly three fifths of them singletons. Regarding the study as a whole: Greater clonality was observed in lesional scalp samples, especially alopecia totalis/universalis, versus normal scalp. In scalp and blood, many expanded lesional clones persisted during tofacitinib.

Documented treatment: oral pan-JAK inhibitor, 5-10 mg twice daily. This TCR was sampled from a human donor with alopecia areata. This specimen was CD4+ T cells sorted from blood, taken between weeks 47 and 50, from a patient treated with tofacitinib. The chain couples TRBV30 to TRBJ1-2; the D gene is possibly TRBD1 (5 bases). The CDR3 region is CAWRGDSYGYTF. The CDR3 nucleotides are TGTGCCTGGAGAGGGGATAGCTATGGCTACACCTTC.